The present TCR beta chain was sequenced within a study of cytotoxic CD8 clonotypes in ibrutinib-treated CLL. Across the study: Overall, around 25 responses were partial and 2 complete; following median around 70 months, about 15 patients stayed remitted and about twelve progressed.

Sequenced by immunoSEQ multiplex PCR; TCRdb stores in-frame clones only, minus some. The sample holds approximately 67,000 clones, 65% to 85% seen once. General study findings and limits: For progressing versus sustained-remission patients, sampling times were not the same. On treatment, the uncommon public clonotypes contracted or remained stable.

CDR3 length equals 13 residues. The ends were cut back, 5 bases at V and 5 bases at J, with 12 bases in the middle. Germline lookup yields CDR1 SEHNR and CDR2 FQNEAQ (reference sequence). As concerns this clone: Its antigen is not identified.

This specimen consisted of PBMCs, obtained at disease progression, from a patient treated with ibrutinib. The sequence was collected from a human donor with chronic lymphocytic leukemia. The V call is TRBV7-9, the J call TRBJ1-2; tentatively, D is TRBD1 (5 bases). The CDR3 sequence: CASSPGTVYGYTF. The CDR3 region has the DNA TGTGCCAGCAGCCCCGGGACGGTTTATGGCTACACCTTC.